Below are 20 T cell receptor beta chains sequenced from a single sample in a study of blood T cell repertoires in COVID-19. The protocol was immunoSEQ multiplex PCR, while the TCRdb copy is restricted to in-frame clones and leaves out a portion. The sample lists about 130,000 clones; more than 70% were seen once. Input material: peripheral blood. Source of these receptors: a human donor in a cohort sampled during active COVID-19.

The chain carries TRBV29-1 and TRBJ2-1; possible D gene TRBD1, 5 bases. This CDR3 is 16 amino acids long. CDR1 SQVTM and CDR2 ANQGSEA come from the germline V gene. V lost 0 bases, J lost 0 bases, and 12 bases lay in between. CDR3 nucleotide sequence: TGCAGCGTTGAAGATCCGGCAGGGATCTCCTACAATGAGCAGTTCTTC. Translated: CSVEDPAGISYNEQFF.

The V and J genes are TRBV20-1 and TRBJ2-3; 8 positions agree with TRBD2. V shed 3 bases, J shed 0 bases, and the junction held 5 bases outside the gene matches. CDR3 size: 15 residues. Germline V lookup: CDR1 DFQATT, CDR2 SNEGSKA (reference sequence). The CDR3 DNA reads TGCAGTGCTAGTATACTAGCGGTAAGCACAGATACGCAGTATTTT. It codes for CSASILAVSTDTQYF.

The rearrangement links TRBV28 to TRBJ2-1; possibly TRBD1 for D (6 bases). Trimming pared 5 bases from V and 9 bases from J, leaving 32 bases between. Germline V gives CDR1 MDHEN, CDR2 SYDVKM. The CDR3 is made up of 19 amino acids. CDR3 bases: TGTGCCAGCAGTACCTTAGCGCATCCACAGGGAAGGCGGCTGACTGAGCAGTTCTTC. This translates into CASSTLAHPQGRRLTEQFF.

This clone was found once. This rearrangement joins TRBV27 to TRBJ2-2; 14 bases map to TRBD2. The CDR3 length is 18 residues. Trimming took 3 bases from V and 6 from J; bases not matched to a gene: 9. Per germline, CDR1 MNHEY and CDR2 SMNVEV (reference sequence). The CDR3 DNA is TGTGCCAGCAGTTTCAGACTAGCGGGGGGGTCTCTAGCCGGGGAGCTGTTTTTT. Encoded protein: CASSFRLAGGSLAGELFF.

The V gene is TRBV5-4, the J gene TRBJ2-1; 9 nucleotides align to TRBD2. Germline trimming cut 0 bases from V and 5 bases from J; bases unmatched to any gene: 6. The CDR3 covers 16 residues. Germline V gene sequence: CDR1 SGHNT, CDR2 YYREEE (reference sequence). CDR3 protein: CASSLALRGGNNEQFF. DNA of the CDR3: TGTGCCAGCAGCTTGGCCCTGCGGGGGGGCAACAATGAGCAGTTCTTC.

The rearrangement joins TRBV11-1 to TRBJ1-4; TRBD1 matches at 8 bases. This CDR3 has 15 residues. The germline gives CDR1 SGHAT, CDR2 FQDESV (reference sequence). Trimming at V came to 5 bases and at J to 2 bases, leaving 4 bases not matched to a gene. The CDR3 is CASSRRQGTNEKLFF. The CDR3 DNA reads TGTGCCAGCAGCCGCAGACAGGGGACTAATGAAAAACTGTTTTTT.

CDR3 protein: CASNSQFSRTGELFF. CDR3 coding DNA: TGTGCCAGCAACTCCCAATTTAGTCGAACCGGGGAGCTGTTTTTT. V is TRBV5-5 and J is TRBJ2-2, with D unresolved. Trimming cost V 6 bases and J 5 bases, with 17 bases left between them. CDR1 is SGHKS and CDR2 is YYEKEE in the germline V gene (reference sequence). This CDR3 region has 15 residues.

V and J are TRBV5-1 and TRBJ2-3, with D maybe TRBD1 (5 bases). The CDR3 covers 15 residues. Between the trimmed V and J ends, which lost 0 bases and 3 bases, there was a span of 11 bases. Germline loops: CDR1 SGHRS, CDR2 YFSETQ. CDR3 sequence: CASSLVPGRTDTQYF. DNA of the CDR3: TGCGCCAGCAGCTTGGTTCCAGGGCGAACAGATACGCAGTATTTT.

The chain has TRBV2 and TRBJ2-3; 9 bases map to TRBD1. Germline trimming cut 6 bases from V and 4 bases from J; bases unmatched to any gene: 5. The CDR3 sequence is 14 residues long. Germline V CDR1 and CDR2: SNHLY, FYNNEI. The CDR3 DNA sequence: TGTGCCAGCAGCGGGACAGGGTGGGCAGATACGCAGTATTTT. Translation: CASSGTGWADTQYF.

The rearrangement links TRBV9 to TRBJ2-1, with 8 bases matching TRBD2. Trimming removed 7 bases from V and 8 bases from J; junction bases left unmatched: 14. Germline CDR1 and CDR2: SGDLS and YYNGEE. The CDR3 has 15 residues. The CDR3 nucleotides are TGTGCCAGCTCCTACGCGGGAGGCGCTCTGGATGAGCAGTTCTTC. Translating gives CASSYAGGALDEQFF. Variable domain in full (rest from reference TRBV9 and TRBJ2-1): DSGVTQTPKHLITATGQRVTLRCSPRSGDLSVYWYQQSLDQGLQFLIQYYNGEERAKGNILERFSAQQFPDLHSELNLSSLELGDSALYFCASSYAGGALDEQFFGPGTRLTVL.

This clone was seen a handful of times. The chain is built from TRBV27 and TRBJ2-1, with D unclear. Germline V gene data show CDR1 as MNHEY and CDR2 as SMNVEV (reference sequence). The V end was cut by 0 bases, the J end by 8 bases, with 11 bases between. This CDR3 has 14 amino acids. The CDR3 region is CASSLSAPFDEQFF. DNA for the CDR3: TGTGCCAGCAGTTTATCGGCCCCCTTCGATGAGCAGTTCTTC.

V and J are TRBV27 and TRBJ1-5, with 10 positions matching TRBD1. V gave up 6 bases and J gave up 4 bases; unmatched junction bases: 9. The length of the CDR3 is 16 residues. Germline-derived CDR1 and CDR2 are MNHEY and SMNVEV (reference sequence). The CDR3 region has the DNA TGTGCCAGCAGGGGGATTTTGGGACAGGGGAATCAGCCCCAGCATTTT. As protein: CASRGILGQGNQPQHF.

The sample holds one count of this clone. The chain carries TRBV10-3 and TRBJ1-1; D unclear. Trimming pared 4 bases from V and 1 base from J, leaving 7 bases between. Germline V CDR1 and CDR2: ENHRY, SYGVKD. This CDR3 comprises 13 residues. Here the CDR3 reads CAISAVENTEAFF. As DNA, the CDR3 is TGTGCCATCAGTGCCGTAGAGAACACTGAAGCTTTCTTT.

The chain is built from TRBV5-1 and TRBJ2-5; TRBD2 matches at 8 bases. The V gene's germline CDR1 is SGHRS and CDR2 YFSETQ. V trimming: 4 bases; J trimming: 5 bases; junction bases outside the gene matches: 13. The length of the CDR3 is 16 residues. Here the CDR3 DNA reads TGCGCCAGCAGCCCGAGCGGGAGCATTCGTTGGGAGACCCAGTACTTC. As protein: CASSPSGSIRWETQYF. Combining the CDR3 with reference TRBV5-1 and TRBJ2-5 gives the whole variable domain KAGVTQTPRYLIKTRGQQVTLSCSPISGHRSVSWYQQTPGQGLQFLFEYFSETQRNKGNFPGRFSGRQFSNSRSEMNVSTLELGDSALYLCASSPSGSIRWETQYFGPGTRLLVL.

The chain recombines TRBV5-1 with TRBJ2-5; TRBD2 matches at 7 bases. The CDR3 sequence is 16 residues long. After removal of 4 bases from V and 1 base from J, the junction contained 10 bases not matched to a gene. Germline-derived CDR1 and CDR2 are SGHRS and YFSETQ. CDR3 sequence reads: CASSRGPSGTQETQYF. The CDR3 DNA reads as TGCGCCAGCAGCAGGGGCCCTAGCGGAACCCAAGAGACCCAGTACTTC.

This clone was recorded only once. V and J are TRBV6-4 and TRBJ1-6; no firm D call. The CDR3 sequence is 14 residues long. The germline gives CDR1 MRHNA, CDR2 SNTAGT. Trimming shortened V by 3 bases and J by 6 bases, and 9 bases separated the two germline ends. CDR3 DNA sequence: TGTGCCAGCAGTGAATCAGGTCCTAATTCACCCCTCCACTTT. This encodes CASSESGPNSPLHF.

The chain combines TRBV18 with TRBJ1-2; 7 bases align to TRBD1. The V gene's germline CDR1 is KGHSH and CDR2 LQKENI. The CDR3 has 16 amino acids. V gave up 2 bases and J gave up 4 bases; unmatched junction bases: 10. CDR3 loop: CASSPVPIQGIYGYTF. CDR3 coding DNA: TGTGCCAGCTCACCAGTACCTATACAGGGGATCTATGGCTACACCTTC.

This clone was observed once. The chain combines TRBV5-1 with TRBJ2-5, with no clear D. The CDR3 consists of 13 residues. Deletions cut 0 bases from V and 7 bases from J, with 10 bases between. CDR1 and CDR2 from the germline V gene are SGHRS and YFSETQ. The CDR3: CASSLDPTATQYF. The CDR3, as DNA: TGCGCCAGCAGCTTGGACCCCACTGCGACCCAGTACTTC.

V usage is TRBV29-1 and J usage is TRBJ1-6; D gene unclear. The CDR3 sequence is 18 residues long. With 0 bases removed from V and 10 bases from J, the gap between germline ends came to 25 bases. CDR1 SQVTM and CDR2 ANQGSEA come from the germline V gene. The chain's CDR3 is CSVEDLFSSVCYRSPLHF. The CDR3 region has the DNA TGCAGCGTTGAAGATCTTTTTTCGTCGGTCTGCTATAGATCACCCCTCCACTTT.

This clone has only a few counts. V gene TRBV11-3 combines with J gene TRBJ1-1; D remains ambiguous. Germline loops: CDR1 SGHNT, CDR2 YENEEA. Trimming took 3 bases from V and 7 from J, leaving 6 bases between them. This CDR3 is built from 11 residues. As DNA, the CDR3 is TGTGCCAGCAGCTTGGAGAATGAAGCTTTCTTT. Residues: CASSLENEAFF. The full variable domain, in which reference TRBV11-3 and TRBJ1-1 provide the parts outside the CDR3, is EAGVVQSPRYKIIEKKQPVAFWCNPISGHNTLYWYLQNLGQGPELLIRYENEEAVDDSQLPKDRFSAERLKGVDSTLKIQPAELGDSAVYLCASSLENEAFFGQGTRLTVV.